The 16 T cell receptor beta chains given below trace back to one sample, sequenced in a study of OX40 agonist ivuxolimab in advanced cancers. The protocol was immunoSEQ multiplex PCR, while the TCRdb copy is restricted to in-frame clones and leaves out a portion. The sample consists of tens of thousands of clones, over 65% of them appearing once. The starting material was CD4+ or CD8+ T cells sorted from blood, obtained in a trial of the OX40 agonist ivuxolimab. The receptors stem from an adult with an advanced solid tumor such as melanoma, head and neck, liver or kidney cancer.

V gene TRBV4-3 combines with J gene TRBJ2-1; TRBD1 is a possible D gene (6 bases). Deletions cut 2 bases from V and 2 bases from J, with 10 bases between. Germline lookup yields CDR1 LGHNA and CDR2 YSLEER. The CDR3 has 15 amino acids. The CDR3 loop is CASSQLWDTYNEQFF. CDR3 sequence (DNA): TGCGCCAGCAGCCAATTGTGGGACACCTACAATGAGCAGTTCTTC.

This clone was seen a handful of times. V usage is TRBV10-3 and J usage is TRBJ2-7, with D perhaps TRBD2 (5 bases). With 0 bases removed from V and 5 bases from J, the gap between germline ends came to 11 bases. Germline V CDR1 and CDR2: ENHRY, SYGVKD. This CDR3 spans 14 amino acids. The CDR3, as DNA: TGTGCCATCAGTGAGTCGGACTTAACGGACGAGCAGTACTTC. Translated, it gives CAISESDLTDEQYF.

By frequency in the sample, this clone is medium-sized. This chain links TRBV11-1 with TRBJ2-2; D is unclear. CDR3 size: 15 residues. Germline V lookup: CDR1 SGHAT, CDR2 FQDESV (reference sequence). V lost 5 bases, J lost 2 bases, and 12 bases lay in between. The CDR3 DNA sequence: TGTGCCAGCAGCCTAGGGCAAATAAACACCGGGGAGCTGTTTTTT. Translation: CASSLGQINTGELFF.

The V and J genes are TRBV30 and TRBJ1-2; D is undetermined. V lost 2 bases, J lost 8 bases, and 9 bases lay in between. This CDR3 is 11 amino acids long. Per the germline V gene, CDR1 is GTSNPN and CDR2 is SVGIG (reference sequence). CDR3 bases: TGTGCCTGGAGTCCGGTGGGCGGCTACACCTTC. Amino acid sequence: CAWSPVGGYTF.

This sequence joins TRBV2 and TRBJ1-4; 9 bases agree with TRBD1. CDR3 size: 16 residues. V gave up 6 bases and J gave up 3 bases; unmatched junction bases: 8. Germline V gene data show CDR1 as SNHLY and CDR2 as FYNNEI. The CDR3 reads CASRRTGVIANEKLFF. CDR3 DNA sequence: TGTGCCAGCAGAAGGACAGGGGTCATAGCTAATGAAAAACTGTTTTTT.

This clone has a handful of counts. This CDR3 reads CACGGENTGELFF. DNA for the CDR3: TGTGCCTGCGGCGGGGAGAACACCGGGGAGCTGTTTTTT. V gene TRBV2 combines with J gene TRBJ2-2, with D perhaps TRBD2 (6 bases). Trimming stripped 11 bases from V and 1 base from J, with 11 bases between. The CDR3 totals 13 residues. The germline V gene encodes CDR1 SNHLY and CDR2 FYNNEI.

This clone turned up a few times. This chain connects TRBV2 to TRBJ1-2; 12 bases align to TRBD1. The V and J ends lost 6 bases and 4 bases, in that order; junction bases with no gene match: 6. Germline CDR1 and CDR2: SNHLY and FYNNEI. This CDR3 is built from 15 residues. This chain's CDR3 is CASRPGTGGFYGYTF. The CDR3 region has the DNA TGTGCCAGCAGGCCAGGGACAGGGGGCTTCTATGGCTACACCTTC.

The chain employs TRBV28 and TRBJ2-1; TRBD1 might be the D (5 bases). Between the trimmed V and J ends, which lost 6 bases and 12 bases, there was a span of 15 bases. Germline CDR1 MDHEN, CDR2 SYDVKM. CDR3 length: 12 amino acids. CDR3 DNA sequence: TGTGCCAGCAGAGGGGATGTGGATGGGCAGTTCTTC. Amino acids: CASRGDVDGQFF.

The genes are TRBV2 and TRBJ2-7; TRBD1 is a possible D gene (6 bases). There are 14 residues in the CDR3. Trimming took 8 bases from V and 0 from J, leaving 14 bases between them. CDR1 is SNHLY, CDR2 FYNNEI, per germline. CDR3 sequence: CASQRDTNSYEQYF. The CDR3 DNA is TGTGCCAGCCAACGGGACACCAACTCCTACGAGCAGTACTTC.

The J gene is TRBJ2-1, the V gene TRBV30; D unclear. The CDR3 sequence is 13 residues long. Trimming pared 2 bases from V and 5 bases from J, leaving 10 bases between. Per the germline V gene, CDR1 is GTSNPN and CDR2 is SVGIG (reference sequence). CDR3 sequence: CAWSRQFNNEQFF. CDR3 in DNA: TGTGCCTGGAGTAGGCAGTTCAACAATGAGCAGTTCTTC.

CDR3 bases: TGTGCCAGCAGCTTGGGGGCGGGAGGTATAACAGATACGCAGTATTTT. It encodes CASSLGAGGITDTQYF. The chain recombines TRBV7-8 with TRBJ2-3, with 8 nucleotides matching TRBD2. This CDR3 region has 16 residues. CDR1 is SGHVS and CDR2 is FQNEAQ in the germline V gene. J was trimmed by 3 bases and V by 3 bases; bases with no gene match: 8.

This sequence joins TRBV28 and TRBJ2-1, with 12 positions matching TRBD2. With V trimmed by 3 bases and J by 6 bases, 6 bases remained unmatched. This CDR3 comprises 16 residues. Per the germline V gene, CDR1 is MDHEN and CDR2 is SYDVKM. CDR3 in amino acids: CASSFRGLAGSNEQFF. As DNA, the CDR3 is TGTGCCAGCAGTTTTCGGGGACTAGCGGGCTCCAATGAGCAGTTCTTC.

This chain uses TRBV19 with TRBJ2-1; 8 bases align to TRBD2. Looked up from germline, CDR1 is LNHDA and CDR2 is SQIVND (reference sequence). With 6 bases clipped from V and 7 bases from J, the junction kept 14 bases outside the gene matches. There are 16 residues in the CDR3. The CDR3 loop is CASRLRAGAGGNEQFF. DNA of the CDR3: TGTGCCAGTAGGTTGAGAGCGGGGGCCGGGGGGAATGAGCAGTTCTTC. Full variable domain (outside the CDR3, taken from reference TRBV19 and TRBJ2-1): DGGITQSPKYLFRKEGQNVTLSCEQNLNHDAMYWYRQDPGQGLRLIYYSQIVNDFQKGDIAEGYSVSREKKESFPLTVTSAQKNPTAFYLCASRLRAGAGGNEQFFGPGTRLTVL.

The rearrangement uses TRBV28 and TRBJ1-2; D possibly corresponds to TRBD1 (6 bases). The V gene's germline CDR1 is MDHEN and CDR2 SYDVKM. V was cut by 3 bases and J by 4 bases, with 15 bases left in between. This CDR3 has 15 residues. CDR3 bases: TGTGCCAGCAGTTTCGGGGTCAGGGGTGGCTATGGCTACACCTTC. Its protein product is CASSFGVRGGYGYTF.

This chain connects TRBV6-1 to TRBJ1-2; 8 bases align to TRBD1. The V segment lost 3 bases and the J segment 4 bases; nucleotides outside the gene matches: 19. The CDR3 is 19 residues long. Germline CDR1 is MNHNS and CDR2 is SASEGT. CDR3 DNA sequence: TGTGCCAGCAGTGACAGGATTCTTCAAATTCAGGGGGCGCGCTATGGCTACACCTTC. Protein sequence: CASSDRILQIQGARYGYTF.

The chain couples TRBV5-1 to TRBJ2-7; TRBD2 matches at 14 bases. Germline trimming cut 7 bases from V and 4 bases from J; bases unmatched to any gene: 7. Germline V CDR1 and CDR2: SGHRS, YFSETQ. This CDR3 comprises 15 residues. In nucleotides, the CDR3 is TGCGCCAGCGGTAAAGGGACTAGCGGGAGTTACGAGCAGTACTTC. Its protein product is CASGKGTSGSYEQYF. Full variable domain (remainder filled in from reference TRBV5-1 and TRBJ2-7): KAGVTQTPRYLIKTRGQQVTLSCSPISGHRSVSWYQQTPGQGLQFLFEYFSETQRNKGNFPGRFSGRQFSNSRSEMNVSTLELGDSALYLCASGKGTSGSYEQYFGPGTRLTVT.